Following are 26 T cell receptor beta chains from one sample sequenced in a study of early T cells in non-severe SARS-CoV-2 infection. MiXCR, applied by TCRdb to the 5' RACE reads, yields one record per CDR3 protein. Among roughly 75,000 distinct CDR3 sequences, approximately 16% were seen once, and the ten largest hold roughly 2.7%. Sequencing was performed on whole blood. The receptor source for this set is an adult who was a healthcare worker with PCR-confirmed SARS-CoV-2 infection or an uninfected control (not recorded which).

This clonotype has only a few counts. The chain combines TRBV29-1 with TRBJ2-1, with 7 bases matching TRBD2. Losses at the gene ends were 3 bases for V and 2 bases for J; bases not matched to a gene: 4. The CDR3 is 14 residues long. Germline CDR1 is SQVTM and CDR2 is ANQGSEA. The DNA for the CDR3 is TGCAGCGTTGATGCGGGAGTGACCTACAATGAGCAGTTCTTC. This sequence encodes CSVDAGVTYNEQFF.

This clonotype has more than one count but fewer than ten. The CDR3 loop is CASASSGANVLTF. For the CDR3, the DNA is TGTGCTAGTGCCTCATCTGGGGCCAACGTCCTGACTTTC. This chain uses TRBV12-5 with TRBJ2-6; the D is unclear. The V gene lost 7 bases and the J gene lost 1 base, with 5 bases spanning the gap. CDR1 is LGHNT, CDR2 FRNRAP, per germline. This CDR3 has 13 residues.

V is TRBV5-4 and J is TRBJ1-4; no clear D. The CDR3 has 15 residues. V was trimmed by 3 bases and J by 7 bases, leaving 16 bases between them. Germline CDR1 reads SGHNT; CDR2 reads YYREEE (reference sequence). This chain's CDR3 is CASSSPGPKGEKLFF. The CDR3 DNA is TGTGCCAGCAGCTCCCCGGGCCCCAAGGGTGAAAAACTGTTTTTT.

There are a few counts of this clonotype. The gene calls are TRBV19 and TRBJ2-6, with D unresolved. The germline V and J ends were trimmed by 2 bases and 1 base, with 3 bases remaining between them. The CDR3 contains 14 residues. CDR1 and CDR2 (germline): LNHDA, SQIVND (reference sequence). The CDR3 sequence: CASSIRSGANVLTF. CDR3 nucleotides: TGTGCCAGTAGTATAAGATCTGGGGCCAACGTCCTGACTTTC.

The rearrangement joins TRBV19 to TRBJ2-4; D is ambiguous. The CDR3 length is 15 residues. Germline CDR1 reads LNHDA; CDR2 reads SQIVND (reference sequence). Between the trimmed V and J ends, which lost 0 bases and 0 bases, there was a span of 6 bases. CDR3 loop: CASSIDRTAKNIQYF. In DNA, the CDR3 is TGTGCCAGTAGTATAGATCGGACAGCCAAAAACATTCAGTACTTC.

This clonotype was found a few times. The CDR3, as DNA: TGCAGTGCTAGAGCCTCGGACTCGAACCCGACGACAGATACGCAGTATTTT. Its translation: CSARASDSNPTTDTQYF. V is TRBV20-1 and J is TRBJ2-3; a weak D match, TRBD2 (5 bases). The CDR3 covers 17 residues. V was shortened by 1 base and J by 3 bases, with 20 bases between the two germline ends. Germline assignment: CDR1 DFQATT and CDR2 SNEGSKA (reference sequence).

V is TRBV12-3 or TRBV12-4 and J is TRBJ1-2; 10 bases are shared with TRBD1. V shed 6 bases, J shed 9 bases, and the junction held 7 bases outside the gene matches. The CDR3 consists of 13 residues. The CDR3 reads CASRPGQGDRYTF. CDR3 in DNA: TGTGCCAGCAGGCCCGGACAGGGGGATCGCTACACCTTC.

This chain connects TRBV27 to TRBJ1-5; perhaps TRBD1 as D (5 bases). Trimming cost V 4 bases and J 0 bases, with 10 bases left between them. The CDR3 runs 15 residues. Germline V lookup: CDR1 MNHEY, CDR2 SMNVEV (reference sequence). CDR3 bases: TGTGCCAGCAGTTGGGGCGGTCTTAGCAATCAGCCCCAGCATTTT. This codes for CASSWGGLSNQPQHF.

This clonotype was counted a few times. The chain has TRBV24-1 and TRBJ2-1; D not resolved. Per germline, CDR1 KGHDR and CDR2 SFDVKD. The V and J ends lost 3 bases and 2 bases respectively, with 13 bases between them. The CDR3 totals 16 residues. The chain's CDR3 is CATSDAGGPTYNEQFF. CDR3 in DNA: TGTGCCACCAGTGATGCTGGTGGTCCGACCTACAATGAGCAGTTCTTC.

This clonotype was picked up a small number of times. V is TRBV11-2 and J is TRBJ1-4; a weak D match, TRBD1 (6 bases). Between the trimmed V and J ends, which lost 4 bases and 5 bases, there was a span of 11 bases. Germline CDR1 and CDR2: SGHAT and FQNNGV. The CDR3 sequence is 14 residues long. The CDR3 here is CASSSRTVNEKLFF. CDR3 DNA sequence: TGTGCCAGCAGCTCTCGGACAGTGAATGAAAAACTGTTTTTT.

This chain joins TRBV12-2 and TRBJ1-1; TRBD1 was called by the table and not checked on the DNA. TRBV12-2 represents a pseudogene. This CDR3 region has 15 residues. The CDR3 DNA reads as TGTGCAAGTCGCTTAGGGGGACAGGTGAACACTGAAGCTTTCTTT. Residues: CASRLGGQVNTEAFF.

This sequence joins TRBV18 and TRBJ2-1; a possible D gene is TRBD1 (5 bases). Germline lookup yields CDR1 KGHSH and CDR2 LQKENI. With 1 base removed from V and 8 bases from J, the gap between germline ends came to 12 bases. The CDR3 sequence is 14 residues long. The CDR3 DNA follows: TGTGCCAGCTCACCACGGAGCAGGGTCCATGAGCAGTTCTTC. It codes for CASSPRSRVHEQFF. Filled out from reference TRBV18 and TRBJ2-1, the complete variable domain reads NAGVMQNPRHLVRRRGQEARLRCSPMKGHSHVYWYRQLPEEGLKFMVYLQKENIIDESGMPKERFSAEFPKEGPSILRIQQVVRGDSAAYFCASSPRSRVHEQFFGPGTRLTVL.

This clonotype was recorded many times. V gene TRBV10-3 combines with J gene TRBJ2-3, with 8 bases matching TRBD1. Germline lookup yields CDR1 ENHRY and CDR2 SYGVKD. The J segment lost 4 bases and the V segment lost 10 bases, leaving 7 bases of the junction unmatched. The CDR3 is 13 amino acids. CDR3 region: CATATGEADTQYF. The CDR3 nucleotides read TGTGCCACCGCGACAGGGGAAGCAGATACGCAGTATTTT.

This clonotype was seen more than once but under ten times. V gene TRBV5-4 combines with J gene TRBJ2-1; 8 bases line up with TRBD1. The CDR3 contains 16 residues. CDR1 and CDR2 from the germline V gene are SGHNT and YYREEE (reference sequence). Unmatched junction bases numbered 11, after V lost 0 bases and J lost 9 bases. The CDR3 nucleotides read TGTGCCAGCAGCTTGGAGGCAGGGGGCGTCGGTAGTGAGCAGTTCTTC. It specifies CASSLEAGGVGSEQFF.

This clonotype has just a few counts. The rearrangement links TRBV7-9 to TRBJ2-3; D perhaps matches TRBD1 (5 bases). Germline V lookup: CDR1 SEHNR, CDR2 FQNEAQ (reference sequence). With 4 bases removed from V and 9 bases from J, the gap between germline ends came to 11 bases. The length of the CDR3 is 12 residues. As DNA, the CDR3 is TGTGCCAGCAGCTCCCCCACAGGAACGCAGTATTTT. It translates to CASSSPTGTQYF.

This clonotype occurred a few times. The chain carries TRBV24-1 and TRBJ1-5; D is ambiguous. Germline CDR1 is KGHDR and CDR2 is SFDVKD. The CDR3 loop spans 14 amino acids. With 2 bases removed from V and 4 bases from J, the gap between germline ends came to 8 bases. This chain's CDR3 is CATSDSRWNQPQHF. In DNA, the CDR3 is TGTGCCACCAGTGATTCAAGATGGAATCAGCCCCAGCATTTT.

The table lists this clonotype with a few counts. The gene calls are TRBV5-1 and TRBJ2-2, with 14 bases fitting TRBD2. V shed 3 bases and J 8 bases; nucleotides not matched to a gene: 3. Germline CDR1 and CDR2: SGHRS and YFSETQ. The CDR3 covers 15 residues. The CDR3 region has the DNA TGCGCCAGCAGCTGGGGACTAGCGGGAGCTGGGGAGCTGTTTTTT. This codes for CASSWGLAGAGELFF.

V is TRBV12-5 and J is TRBJ2-3; 8 bases are a match to TRBD1. Germline-derived CDR1 and CDR2 are LGHNT and FRNRAP. This CDR3 contains 16 residues. The V and J ends lost 0 bases and 2 bases, in that order; junction bases with no gene match: 4. DNA for the CDR3: TGTGCTAGTGGTTTGGTACAGGGGGGAGTCACAGATACGCAGTATTTT. Residues: CASGLVQGGVTDTQYF.

This clonotype came up a few times. V and J are TRBV12-3 or TRBV12-4 and TRBJ1-2; no firm D call. Between the trimmed V and J ends, which lost 2 bases and 4 bases, there was a span of 8 bases. The CDR3 spans 13 residues. The chain's CDR3 is CASSLPPGYGYTF. Written as DNA, the CDR3 is TGTGCCAGCAGTTTACCTCCCGGCTATGGCTACACCTTC.

The gene calls are TRBV6-1 and TRBJ2-3, with a weak D call TRBD2 (5 bases). Germline CDR1 reads MNHNS; CDR2 reads SASEGT. V lost 4 bases and J lost 7, with 15 bases in between. The CDR3 length is 14 residues. Here the CDR3 DNA reads TGTGCCAGCAGTGGACGGGAAAGCGATTATACGCAGTATTTT. Translating it yields CASSGRESDYTQYF.

The chain joins TRBV12-3 or TRBV12-4 to TRBJ1-5; no firm D call. The CDR3 consists of 14 residues. V lost 5 bases, J lost 0 bases, and 8 bases lay in between. The chain's CDR3 is CASSPEYSNQPQHF. CDR3 coding DNA: TGTGCCAGCAGTCCGGAGTATAGCAATCAGCCCCAGCATTTT.

The chain is built from TRBV20-1 and TRBJ2-7, with 12 nucleotides matching TRBD1. Germline values: CDR1 DFQATT, CDR2 SNEGSKA (reference sequence). V gave up 3 bases and J gave up 5 bases; unmatched junction bases: 11. The CDR3 totals 16 residues. The DNA of the CDR3 is TGCAGTGCTAGTGCCCCGAGGGGACAGGGGGCGGACGAGCAGTACTTC. It codes for CSASAPRGQGADEQYF.

The gene calls are TRBV6-5 and TRBJ1-1, with D perhaps TRBD1 (6 bases). The CDR3 has 14 residues. V was cut by 6 bases and J by 1 base, with 12 bases left in between. Germline V lookup: CDR1 MNHEY, CDR2 SVGAGI. The CDR3 sequence is CASRVLQGNTEAFF. DNA of the CDR3: TGTGCCAGCAGGGTATTACAGGGGAACACTGAAGCTTTCTTT.

Here the CDR3 reads CASSRTLLSGGGTDTQYF. CDR3 bases: TGTGCCAGCAGCCGAACACTTCTTAGCGGGGGCGGTACAGATACGCAGTATTTT. The chain combines TRBV11-2 with TRBJ2-3; 9 bases agree with TRBD2. Trimming took 5 bases from V and 3 from J; bases not matched to a gene: 15. This CDR3 is 18 amino acids long. Looked up from germline, CDR1 is SGHAT and CDR2 is FQNNGV. Full variable domain (missing parts from reference TRBV11-2 and TRBJ2-3): EAGVAQSPRYKIIEKRQSVAFWCNPISGHATLYWYQQILGQGPKLLIQFQNNGVVDDSQLPKDRFSAERLKGVDSTLKIQPAKLEDSAVYLCASSRTLLSGGGTDTQYFGPGTRLTVL.

The chain employs TRBV7-2 and TRBJ2-7; 9 nucleotides line up with TRBD1. CDR3 length: 15 amino acids. J was trimmed by 3 bases and V by 1 base; bases with no gene match: 4. Germline V gene sequence: CDR1 SGHTA, CDR2 FQGNSA. This CDR3 is CASSLVADRGYEQYF. CDR3 DNA: TGTGCCAGCAGCTTAGTTGCGGACAGGGGCTACGAGCAGTACTTC.

The gene calls are TRBV27 and TRBJ2-2, with D hard to call. Trimming took 2 bases from V and 1 from J, leaving 11 bases between them. The CDR3 sequence is 16 residues long. Germline assignment: CDR1 MNHEY and CDR2 SMNVEV (reference sequence). The CDR3 DNA sequence: TGTGCCAGCAGTTTAAATGGGTTGGGGAACACCGGGGAGCTGTTTTTT. This gives the protein CASSLNGLGNTGELFF.